A selection of T cell receptor beta chains follows, all from one sample in a study of CD8 T cells in ankylosing spondylitis. TCRdb re-called the 5' RACE reads with MiXCR, one entry per CDR3 protein. Among about 240,000 distinct CDR3 sequences listed, 8.6% were seen once. The specimen sequenced was blood, either unsorted or a sorted T cell fraction (not recorded which). These receptors were taken from a male donor with ankylosing spondylitis or in good health (not recorded which). Each CDR3 is given with its conserved first and last residue. The D gene is left open where the match is weak. Each size is once, few, many or a size class.

cdr3_aa,cdr3_nt,clone_size,d_call,j_call,v_call
CSARALGLAGGIANTGELFF,TGCAGTGCTAGAGCTCTGGGACTAGCGGGAGGAATAGCGAACACCGGGGAGCTGTTTTTT,many,TRBD2,TRBJ2-2,TRBV20-1
CASSSMAGGYEQYF,TGTGCCAGCAGTTCTATGGCGGGAGGCTACGAGCAGTACTTC,many,TRBD2,TRBJ2-7,TRBV6-5
CAISDPPADTQYF,TGTGCCATCAGTGACCCTCCTGCAGATACGCAGTATTTT,few,.,TRBJ2-3,TRBV10-3
CASSLAQHRNYGYTF,TGTGCCAGCAGCTTAGCACAGCACCGGAACTATGGCTACACCTTC,many,.,TRBJ1-2,TRBV7-9
CASSYRPSEQFF,TGTGCCAGCAGCTACCGTCCCAGTGAGCAGTTCTTC,many,.,TRBJ2-1,TRBV7-9
CASSLEGTGDEQYF,TGCGCCAGCAGCTTGGAAGGGACAGGGGACGAGCAGTACTTC,many,TRBD1,TRBJ2-7,TRBV5-1
CSAKTSFSYGTQYF,TGCAGTGCAAAAACTAGCTTCTCATACGGGACCCAGTACTTC,many,.,TRBJ2-5,TRBV20-1
CASSPYTGSGNEQFF,TGTGCCAGCAGCCCCTACACGGGGTCCGGGAATGAGCAGTTCTTC,many,.,TRBJ2-1,TRBV14
CASSLTDRVSYNEQFF,TGTGCCAGCAGCCTCACCGACAGGGTAAGCTACAATGAGCAGTTCTTC,many,TRBD1,TRBJ2-1,TRBV7-2
CATVGGGSPGELFF,TGTGCCACCGTCGGGGGGGGGTCCCCCGGGGAGCTGTTTTTT,many,TRBD2,TRBJ2-2,TRBV10-3
CSAPQAGRESGEQYF,TGCAGTGCCCCCCAGGCGGGGCGGGAGTCGGGCGAGCAGTACTTC,few,TRBD2,TRBJ2-7,TRBV20-1
CSARGLPRLAAYNEQFF,TGCAGTGCTAGAGGCCTTCCGCGACTAGCGGCTTACAATGAGCAGTTCTTC,many,TRBD2,TRBJ2-1,TRBV20-1